This TCR beta chain was obtained from a study of shared clonotypes between healthy human individuals. Study-level results: Sequencing depth was predicted to influence how clonotypes are shared among donors.

With respect to this clone: What it recognizes is unknown.

Profiled with immunoSEQ multiplex PCR; TCRdb holds only in-frame clones, not every one. The table includes 700,000 to 950,000 clones, approximately 96% detected once. CD45RO-negative, CCR7-positively selected cells formed the naive CD8 fraction, excluding terminally differentiated effector memory CD45RA+ cells. This TCR was sampled from a man aged 25 to 40 in good health. The sample was naive CD8+ T cells sorted from blood.

The CDR3, as DNA: TGTGCCAGCAGTGGGCAGGGACAGGGGGTTGCTGAAGCTTTCTTT. Translation gives CASSGQGQGVAEAFF. The rearrangement uses TRBV27 and TRBJ1-1, with 11 bases aligning to TRBD1. Germline assignment: CDR1 MNHEY and CDR2 SMNVEV (reference sequence). This CDR3 comprises 15 residues. The ends lost 5 bases at V and 6 bases at J; junction bases unmatched: 8.